The following is a T cell receptor beta chain sequence with its context. Its target is unknown. Treatment noted: 19 received Ad26.COV2.S at low or high dose, single or two shots; about 5 received placebo; per-sample allocation not given. Specimens were obtained on day 63 following the first vaccine or placebo injection. The study used a vaccine consisting of an Ad26 vector that expressed Wuhan-strain SARS-CoV-2 spike. The record originates from a study of Ad26.COV2.S vaccination and SARS-CoV-2 variants. Study context: Donor allocation was to the COV1001 Ad26.COV2.S trial arm.

The table came from immunoSEQ multiplex PCR; TCRdb's copy has only in-frame clones and leaves some out. The sample records about 250,000 clones, more than 75% being singletons. Overall study findings and caveats: People given the vaccine had a wider spike-specific TCR breadth than placebo recipients did.

From germline, CDR1 is SNHLY and CDR2 FYNNEI. Trimming took 6 bases from V and 0 from J, leaving 11 bases between them. The CDR3 has 15 residues. The rearrangement links TRBV2 to TRBJ1-4; D gene uncertain. The origin of this receptor is a person between 18 and 60 years old who received the Ad26.COV2.S COVID-19 vaccine or a placebo. The sample here was peripheral blood, taken in a trial of Ad26.COV2.S vaccine versus placebo. The CDR3 DNA sequence: TGTGCCAGCAGATTTATGCAGTCAACTAATGAAAAACTGTTTTTT. Translating gives CASRFMQSTNEKLFF.